Each of the 29 T cell receptor beta chains below was sequenced from the same sample in a study of cytotoxic CD8 clonotypes in ibrutinib-treated CLL. Some clones are missing from TCRdb's copy, which holds only in-frame ones; the method was immunoSEQ multiplex PCR. The sample includes around 130,000 clones, around 80% of them seen just once. The material was PBMCs, obtained after 24 months of ibrutinib treatment. Receptor source: a human donor with chronic lymphocytic leukemia.

The chain has TRBV5-1 and TRBJ1-1, with a weak D call TRBD1 (6 bases). V was trimmed by 2 bases and J by 1 base, leaving 9 bases between them. Germline values: CDR1 SGHRS, CDR2 YFSETQ. The CDR3 sequence is 14 residues long. The CDR3 loop reads CASSLGQWNTEAFF. In DNA form, the CDR3 reads TGCGCCAGCAGCTTAGGACAGTGGAACACTGAAGCTTTCTTT.

This CDR3 is CASSGTGFGTEAFF. For the CDR3, the DNA is TGTGCCAGCAGTGGGACAGGTTTTGGTACTGAAGCTTTCTTT. The rearrangement joins TRBV6-1 to TRBJ1-1; 7 positions match TRBD1. Trimming took 4 bases from V and 5 from J; bases not matched to a gene: 7. Germline CDR1 and CDR2: MNHNS and SASEGT. There are 14 residues in the CDR3.

The chain has TRBV7-9 and TRBJ2-3, with 12 positions matching TRBD2. CDR1 and CDR2 from the germline V gene are SEHNR and FQNEAQ (reference sequence). This CDR3 contains 18 residues. Unmatched junction bases numbered 4, after V lost 0 bases and J lost 0 bases. CDR3 region: CASSLAIGTSGSTDTQYF. CDR3 nucleotides: TGTGCCAGCAGCTTAGCCATCGGGACTAGCGGGAGCACAGATACGCAGTATTTT.

The J gene is TRBJ2-1, the V gene TRBV27, with D possibly TRBD1 on 5 matching bases. CDR1 and CDR2 (germline): MNHEY, SMNVEV (reference sequence). The V and J ends lost 2 bases and 8 bases respectively, with 16 bases between them. This CDR3 spans 15 amino acids. The CDR3: CASSLRYGRQYEQFF. CDR3 sequence (DNA): TGTGCCAGCAGTTTACGGTATGGAAGACAGTATGAGCAGTTCTTC.

The CDR3 region is CAIREDRSTNEKLFF. The CDR3 nucleotides read TGTGCCATCAGGGAGGACAGGTCAACTAATGAAAAACTGTTTTTT. The rearrangement joins TRBV10-3 to TRBJ1-4; 7 positions match TRBD1. The CDR3 is 15 residues long. Per the germline V gene, CDR1 is ENHRY and CDR2 is SYGVKD. V dropped 6 bases and J dropped 0; count of bases not matched to a gene: 4.

J is TRBJ1-1 and V is TRBV4-1, with TRBD1 matching 7 bases. The germline V gene has CDR1 MGHRA and CDR2 YSYEKL. The CDR3 totals 13 residues. V gave up 1 base and J gave up 5 bases; unmatched junction bases: 1. CDR3 DNA sequence: TGCGCCAGCAGCCAAGCCAGGGGGACTGAAGCTTTCTTT. It encodes CASSQARGTEAFF.

The rearrangement uses TRBV2 and TRBJ2-1; 7 bases align to TRBD2. V lost 6 bases, J lost 4 bases, and 12 bases stayed unmatched. CDR3 length equals 16 residues. Looked up from germline, CDR1 is SNHLY and CDR2 is FYNNEI. CDR3 loop: CASRKDLSSGYNEQFF. CDR3 in DNA: TGTGCCAGCAGAAAGGATTTGTCTAGCGGATACAATGAGCAGTTCTTC. The variable domain in full, completed from reference TRBV2 and TRBJ2-1, reads EPEVTQTPSHQVTQMGQEVILRCVPISNHLYFYWYRQILGQKVEFLVSFYNNEISEKSEIFDDQFSVERPDGSNFTLKIRSTKLEDSAMYFCASRKDLSSGYNEQFFGPGTRLTVL.

The chain uses TRBV19 and TRBJ2-5; TRBD2 matches 8 bases. Germline V gene lookup returns CDR1 LNHDA and CDR2 SQIVND (reference sequence). The CDR3 is made up of 15 amino acids. Trimming cost V 4 bases and J 2 bases; bases outside gene matches: 6. This CDR3 reads CASSKARGGQETQYF. The CDR3 bases are TGTGCCAGTAGTAAGGCTCGGGGGGGGCAAGAGACCCAGTACTTC.

J is TRBJ2-7 and V is TRBV15, with D possibly called TRBD1 or TRBD2 (5 bases each). Trimming stripped 0 bases from V and 3 bases from J, with 12 bases between. There are 15 residues in the CDR3. Germline lookup yields CDR1 LNHNV and CDR2 YYDKDF (reference sequence). In DNA form, the CDR3 reads TGTGCCACCAGCAGAGAAGGGCAGGGAGACTACGAGCAGTACTTC. Translating gives CATSREGQGDYEQYF. Based on the CDR3 plus reference TRBV15 and TRBJ2-7, the full variable domain is DAMVIQNPRYQVTQFGKPVTLSCSQTLNHNVMYWYQQKSSQAPKLLFHYYDKDFNNEADTPDNFQSRRPNTSFCFLDIRSPGLGDTAMYLCATSREGQGDYEQYFGPGTRLTVT.

Regarding this clone: A read error may account for a junction end that differs from germline. V and J are TRBV2 and TRBJ2-2, with D perhaps being TRBD1 or TRBD2 (6 bases each). The CDR3 consists of 17 residues. CDR1 is SNHLY, CDR2 FYNNEI, per germline. The CDR3 DNA reads TGTGCCAGCGGTGATGGTAGAGGGGGGTTCGACACCGGGGAGCTGTTTTTT. Protein: CASGDGRGGFDTGELFF.

This clone was seen once. The V call is TRBV6-5, the J call TRBJ1-4; 11 bases match TRBD1. This CDR3 spans 14 amino acids. The V gene's germline CDR1 is MNHEY and CDR2 SVGAGI. With V trimmed by 6 bases and J by 7 bases, 4 bases remained unmatched. The CDR3 region has the DNA TGTGCCAGCAGCCGGACAGGGGGCGGTGAAAAACTGTTTTTT. It encodes CASSRTGGGEKLFF.

This clone has a single count. V gene TRBV6-1 combines with J gene TRBJ1-5, with D unresolved. The CDR3 is made up of 16 amino acids. The germline V and J ends were trimmed by 0 bases and 0 bases, with 9 bases remaining between them. Germline assignment: CDR1 MNHNS and CDR2 SASEGT. CDR3 DNA: TGTGCCAGCAGTGAAGCGACGGGATATAGCAATCAGCCCCAGCATTTT. As protein: CASSEATGYSNQPQHF.

The genes are TRBV6-6 and TRBJ2-2; a weak D match, TRBD2 (5 bases). V was cut by 4 bases and J by 3 bases, with 9 bases left in between. This CDR3 region has 14 residues. Germline V gene lookup returns CDR1 MNHNY and CDR2 SVGAGI (reference sequence). The CDR3 DNA reads as TGTGCCAGCAGTTCTGAGGGATACACCGGGGAGCTGTTTTTT. It is translated as CASSSEGYTGELFF.

The chain recombines TRBV7-2 with TRBJ2-5; unclear D gene. From germline, CDR1 is SGHTA and CDR2 FQGNSA. Deletions cut 5 bases from V and 11 bases from J, with 12 bases between. This CDR3 has 11 residues. CDR3 sequence: CASSALLTQYF. CDR3 nucleotides: TGTGCCAGCAGCGCATTATTAACTCAGTACTTC.

The rearrangement uses TRBV7-9 and TRBJ2-7; no definite D call. With 9 bases removed from V and 2 bases from J, the gap between germline ends came to 14 bases. Germline-derived CDR1 and CDR2 are SEHNR and FQNEAQ (reference sequence). The CDR3 loop spans 13 amino acids. The CDR3 sequence: CASGWMGTYEQYF. The CDR3 DNA reads as TGTGCCAGTGGGTGGATGGGAACCTACGAGCAGTACTTC.

The DNA of the CDR3 is TGCAGCGTTGAAGCCTCACATGAGCAGTTCTTC. Translated, it gives CSVEASHEQFF. This sequence joins TRBV29-1 and TRBJ2-1; no firm D call. V lost 1 base, J lost 8 bases, and 6 bases lay in between. The CDR3 consists of 11 residues. Germline V gene lookup returns CDR1 SQVTM and CDR2 ANQGSEA.

J is TRBJ2-2 and V is TRBV19; D remains unclear. The CDR3 length is 13 residues. Trimming took off 5 bases at V and 0 bases at J, with 4 bases between the two ends. Germline V gene sequence: CDR1 LNHDA, CDR2 SQIVND (reference sequence). CDR3 region: CASSAANTGELFF. DNA for the CDR3: TGTGCCAGTAGTGCAGCGAACACCGGGGAGCTGTTTTTT.

The V gene is TRBV25-1, the J gene TRBJ2-1, with no clear D. Germline V gene data show CDR1 as MGHDK and CDR2 as SYGVNS. The CDR3 length is 11 residues. Trimming cost V 5 bases and J 11 bases, with 10 bases left between them. For the CDR3, the DNA is TGTGCCAGCAGTCAGGCATCGAAGCAGTTCTTC. Its protein product is CASSQASKQFF.

Comment on this clone: This sample also contains other DNA sequences that code for the same CDR3. The chain links TRBV9 to TRBJ2-7; perhaps TRBD1 as D (5 bases). Germline CDR1 is SGDLS and CDR2 is YYNGEE. Trimming stripped 1 base from V and 3 bases from J, with 11 bases between. The CDR3 length is 14 residues. This CDR3 is CASSVSWQGYEQYF. The CDR3 DNA sequence: TGTGCCAGCAGCGTATCCTGGCAGGGCTACGAGCAGTACTTC.

V usage is TRBV6-1 and J usage is TRBJ2-3; 7 positions match TRBD2. The length of the CDR3 is 14 residues. V trimming: 7 bases; J trimming: 4 bases; junction bases outside the gene matches: 8. Per germline, CDR1 MNHNS and CDR2 SASEGT. The CDR3 DNA is TGTGCCAGCAAGACCGGGGGGTTTCCAGATACGCAGTATTTT. Translation gives CASKTGGFPDTQYF.

The J gene is TRBJ1-3, the V gene TRBV7-2; D not resolved. Trimming took 1 base from V and 2 from J, leaving 12 bases between them. CDR3 length: 16 amino acids. Germline V gene data show CDR1 as SGHTA and CDR2 as FQGNSA. In nucleotides, the CDR3 is TGTGCCAGCAGCTTAGTGCTGGGGTCGGCTGGAAACACCATATATTTT. Translation: CASSLVLGSAGNTIYF. Together with reference TRBV7-2 and TRBJ1-3, the CDR3 gives the full variable domain: GAGVSQSPSNKVTEKGKDVELRCDPISGHTALYWYRQSLGQGLEFLIYFQGNSAPDKSGLPSDRFSAERTGGSVSTLTIQRTQQEDSAVYLCASSLVLGSAGNTIYFGEGSWLTVV.

Turning to this clone: The limits of the CDR3 on the DNA are not certain, so only TCRdb's listed CDR3 is given. The rearrangement joins TRBV28 to TRBJ2-3; the table's D call, TRBD2, has no DNA check behind it. CDR1 and CDR2 from the germline V gene are MDHEN and SYDVKM. Inclusive of both ends, the CDR3 amounts to 14 amino acids. The CDR3 is CASSSSGGVNTQYF.

This clone was seen once. This rearrangement joins TRBV10-1 to TRBJ1-5; tentatively, D is TRBD1 (5 bases). The V gene lost 4 bases and the J gene lost 9 bases, with 16 bases spanning the gap. Germline V gives CDR1 WNHNN, CDR2 SYGVQD (reference sequence). The CDR3 is 14 residues long. The CDR3 DNA reads as TGCGCCAGCAGTGTCGGAGGGGAGGTAGGGCCCCAGCATTTT. Translating gives CASSVGGEVGPQHF.

This clone was seen only a few times. This specimen includes other DNA sequences encoding the same CDR3. The chain has TRBV19 and TRBJ1-2; D is unclear. Deletions cut 1 base from V and 4 bases from J, with 10 bases between. The CDR3 covers 14 residues. Germline CDR1 LNHDA, CDR2 SQIVND (reference sequence). CDR3 in DNA: TGTGCCAGTAGTATAGGACGGCAGCCCTATGGCTACACCTTC. Translation gives CASSIGRQPYGYTF.

This chain links TRBV9 with TRBJ1-2; possibly TRBD1 for D (6 bases). The CDR3 extends over 16 amino acids. Trimming shortened V by 0 bases and J by 5 bases, and 17 bases separated the two germline ends. Germline CDR1 and CDR2: SGDLS and YYNGEE. The CDR3: CASSVDFPGAAYGYTF. The CDR3 nucleotides read TGTGCCAGCAGCGTAGATTTCCCAGGGGCCGCATATGGCTACACCTTC.

The chain is built from TRBV28 and TRBJ2-7; TRBD2 agrees at 8 bases. The CDR3 runs to 14 residues. Trimming at V came to 7 bases and at J to 6 bases, leaving 11 bases not matched to a gene. Germline CDR1 MDHEN, CDR2 SYDVKM. The CDR3 DNA is TGTGCCAGCAATTCCGCAGGACTAGCTACCGAGCAGTACTTC. Amino acids: CASNSAGLATEQYF.

V and J are TRBV5-4 and TRBJ2-1, with 13 bases lining up with TRBD2. The length of the CDR3 is 16 residues. V shed 4 bases, J shed 9 bases, and the junction held 10 bases outside the gene matches. CDR1 SGHNT and CDR2 YYREEE come from the germline V gene (reference sequence). The CDR3 nucleotides read TGTGCCAGCAGCGCGTCCCGGACTAGCGGGGGCCTTGAGCAGTTCTTC. It codes for CASSASRTSGGLEQFF.

The gene calls are TRBV7-2 and TRBJ2-2; no clear D gene. Trimming took 5 bases from V and 4 from J, leaving 8 bases between them. This CDR3 region has 13 residues. In germline, CDR1 is SGHTA, CDR2 FQGNSA. The CDR3 region is CASSLDFTGELFF. The CDR3 DNA sequence: TGTGCCAGCAGCCTCGACTTCACCGGGGAGCTGTTTTTT.

The J gene is TRBJ2-1, the V gene TRBV7-8; D uncertain. Germline V gives CDR1 SGHVS, CDR2 FQNEAQ. The CDR3 covers 15 residues. Trimming cost V 2 bases and J 2 bases, with 10 bases left between them. The chain's CDR3 is CASSLLRTAYNEQFF. CDR3 nucleotides: TGTGCCAGCAGCTTATTAAGAACAGCCTACAATGAGCAGTTCTTC.